This T cell receptor (beta chain) appears in the sequencing data of a study of T cells after yellow fever vaccination (dated by TCRdb to between 2018 and 2021). Background on the whole study: Libraries from fractions with low cell numbers were prepared with the SMART-Seq v4 Ultra Low Input RNA kit. To follow T-cell clones before and after both primary and booster YFV17D yellow fever vaccination, bulk TCR alpha and beta repertoires underwent longitudinal sequencing. Two healthy male donors, one aged 18 to 30 and one aged 30 to 40 years, were included in the cohort. Blood was drawn at multiple timepoints before and after primary and secondary immunization, with bulk PBMC replicates and cell subsets isolated.

The treatment or condition label for this specimen denotes: live attenuated yellow fever vaccine strain. At each blood-draw timepoint, two biological replicates of bulk PBMCs were collected. A standard Ficoll-Paque protocol was used to isolate PBMCs from peripheral blood. TriZol was used to extract RNA from bulk PBMCs, CD4 and CD8 fractions, and dextramer-positive and dextramer-negative fractions. TCR cDNA was made using 5'RACE template switching, a step that added a universal primer site and unique molecular identifiers. Priming of cDNA synthesis was performed from both the TCR alpha and TCR beta constant segments. Library amplification involved two PCR steps, and the second step added sample barcodes and sequencing adapters. Sequencing of libraries was performed on Illumina HiSeq 2500 (2x100 bp) or NovaSeq (2x150 bp). As for the original processing: MIGEC handled demultiplexing of reads and collapsing into UMI consensus sequences, while MiXCR performed V(D)J alignment. Vaccine-responding clonotypes were identified with edgeR using replicate PBMC samples, with FDR below 0.01 and a log2 fold change above 5 up to day 15 being required. Each bulk clonotype was labeled CD4 or CD8 based on which sequenced repertoire, CD4 or CD8, contained the clonotype at higher abundance. TCRdb reprocessed the public reads (quality trimming at Q25 with fastp, clone calling with MiXCR) and kept in-frame beta chains. Every distinct CDR3 protein forms one entry, paired with its most common genes and DNA. The V and J calls shown here were made by TCRdb, not taken from the authors' results. Recorded for this sample are some 600,000 distinct CDR3 sequences; around 12% of them occurred a single time. About 15% of the sample rests with the top ten.

Study-wide findings and limitations: Because the study included only a couple of donors, the extent to which the findings can be generalized is limited. Compared with the primary T-cell response, the secondary T-cell response was faster but weaker, reaching its peak on day 5 rather than on day 15. Because abundant contaminating clonotypes from the bulk population could be contained in FACS-sorted repertoires, computational filtering was required. A small share of clonotypes occurred in both CD4 and CD8 compartments, likely arising from convergent recombination. After the booster, most of the clones that had expanded following primary vaccination were detected again (96% of CD4 and roughly 90% of CD8), which suggests that memory was broadly maintained.

With regard to this clonotype: This receptor's antigen is unknown. No much larger clone exists at a distance of one base, and base qualities are not known.

Germline trimming amounts to 1 base on V and 10 bases on J, with 3 as the count of junction bases outside the gene matches. The germline V gene (reference sequence) sets CDR1 to SEHNR and CDR2 to FQNEAQ. The CDR3 runs 12 amino acids, cysteine and phenylalanine included. Just CDR3 DNA is preserved here, 36 bases in frame from base 1. This receptor was taken from a man aged 25-45 years who received the YFV17D yellow fever vaccine. The V and J genes are TRBV7-9 and TRBJ1-1, and 7 junction bases match TRBD1. The sequencing here drew on PBMCs, taken on the day of the yellow fever booster vaccination. The CDR3 protein: CASSLEAGGAFF. At the DNA level, the sequence is TGTGCCAGCAGCTTAGAGGCAGGGGGAGCTTTCTTT.